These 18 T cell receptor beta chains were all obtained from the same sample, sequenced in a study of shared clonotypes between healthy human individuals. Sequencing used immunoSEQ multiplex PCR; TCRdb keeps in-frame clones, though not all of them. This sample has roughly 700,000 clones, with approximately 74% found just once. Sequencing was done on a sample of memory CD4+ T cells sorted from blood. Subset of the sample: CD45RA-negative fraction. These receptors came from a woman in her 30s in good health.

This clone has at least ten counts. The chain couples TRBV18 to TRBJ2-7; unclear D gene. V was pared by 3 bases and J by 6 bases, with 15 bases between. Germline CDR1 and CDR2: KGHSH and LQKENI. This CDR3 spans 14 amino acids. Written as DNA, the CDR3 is TGTGCCAGCTCACCTGGGAAGGGTTGGGTCGAGCAGTACTTC. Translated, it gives CASSPGKGWVEQYF.

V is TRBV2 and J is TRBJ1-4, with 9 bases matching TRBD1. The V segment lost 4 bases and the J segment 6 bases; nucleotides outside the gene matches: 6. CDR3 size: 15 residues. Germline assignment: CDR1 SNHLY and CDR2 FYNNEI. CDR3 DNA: TGTGCCAGCAGTGTTACCCGGGACAGGGATGAAAAACTGTTTTTT. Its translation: CASSVTRDRDEKLFF.

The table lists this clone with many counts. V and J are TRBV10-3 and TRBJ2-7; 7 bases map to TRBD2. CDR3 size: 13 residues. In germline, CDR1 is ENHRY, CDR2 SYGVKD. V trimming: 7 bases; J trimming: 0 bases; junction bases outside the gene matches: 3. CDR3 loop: CAIMGGSSYEQYF. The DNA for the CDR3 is TGTGCCATCATGGGGGGGAGCTCCTACGAGCAGTACTTC.

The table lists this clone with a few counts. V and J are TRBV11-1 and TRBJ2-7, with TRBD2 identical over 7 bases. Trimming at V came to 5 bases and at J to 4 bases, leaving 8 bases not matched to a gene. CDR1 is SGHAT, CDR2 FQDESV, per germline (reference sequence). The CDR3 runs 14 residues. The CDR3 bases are TGTGCCAGCAGCACCCAGCGGGACGGGTACGAGCAGTACTTC. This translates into CASSTQRDGYEQYF.

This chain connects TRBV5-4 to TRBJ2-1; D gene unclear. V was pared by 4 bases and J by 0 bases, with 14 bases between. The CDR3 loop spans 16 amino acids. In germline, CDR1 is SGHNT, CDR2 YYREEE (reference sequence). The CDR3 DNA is TGTGCCAGCAGCGTAACAGCGAGTCGCTCCTACAATGAGCAGTTCTTC. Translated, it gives CASSVTASRSYNEQFF.

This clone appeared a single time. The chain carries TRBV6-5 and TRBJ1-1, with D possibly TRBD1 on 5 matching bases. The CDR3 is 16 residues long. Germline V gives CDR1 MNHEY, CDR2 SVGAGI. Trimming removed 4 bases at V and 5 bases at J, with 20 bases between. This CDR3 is CASSFSPGGRGTEAFF. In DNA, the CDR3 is TGTGCCAGCAGTTTCTCGCCGGGGGGTCGAGGGACTGAAGCTTTCTTT.

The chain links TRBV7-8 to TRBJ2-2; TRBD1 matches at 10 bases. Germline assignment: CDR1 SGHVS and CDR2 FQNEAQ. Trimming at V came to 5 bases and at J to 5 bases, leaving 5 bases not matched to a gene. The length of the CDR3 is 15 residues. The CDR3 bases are TGTGCCAGCAGCGAGGACAGGGGGTGGACCGGGGAGCTGTTTTTT. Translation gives CASSEDRGWTGELFF.

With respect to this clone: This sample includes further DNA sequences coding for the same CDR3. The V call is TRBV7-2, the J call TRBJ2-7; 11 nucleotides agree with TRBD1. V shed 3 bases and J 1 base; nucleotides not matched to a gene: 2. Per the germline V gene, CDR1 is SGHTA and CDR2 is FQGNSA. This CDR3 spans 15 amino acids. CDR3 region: CASSFGTGGSYEQYF. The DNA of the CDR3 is TGTGCCAGCAGCTTCGGGACAGGGGGTTCCTACGAGCAGTACTTC.

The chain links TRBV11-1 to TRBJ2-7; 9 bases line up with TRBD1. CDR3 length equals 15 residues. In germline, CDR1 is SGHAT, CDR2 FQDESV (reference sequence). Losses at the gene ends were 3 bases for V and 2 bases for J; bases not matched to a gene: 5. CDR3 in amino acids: CASSFQQGATYEQYF. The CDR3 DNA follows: TGTGCCAGCAGCTTTCAACAGGGGGCGACCTACGAGCAGTACTTC.

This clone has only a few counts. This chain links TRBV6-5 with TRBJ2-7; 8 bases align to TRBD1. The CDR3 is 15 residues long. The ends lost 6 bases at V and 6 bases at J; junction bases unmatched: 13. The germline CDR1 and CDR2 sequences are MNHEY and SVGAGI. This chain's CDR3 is CASSRTKTGGSEQYF. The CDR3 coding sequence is TGTGCCAGCAGCCGCACTAAAACAGGGGGGAGCGAGCAGTACTTC.

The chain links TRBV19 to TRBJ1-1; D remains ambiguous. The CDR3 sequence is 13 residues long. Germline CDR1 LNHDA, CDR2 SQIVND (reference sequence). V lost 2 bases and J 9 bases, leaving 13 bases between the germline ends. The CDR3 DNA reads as TGTGCCAGTAGTATAAGATCGTTAACCCAAGCTTTCTTT. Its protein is CASSIRSLTQAFF.

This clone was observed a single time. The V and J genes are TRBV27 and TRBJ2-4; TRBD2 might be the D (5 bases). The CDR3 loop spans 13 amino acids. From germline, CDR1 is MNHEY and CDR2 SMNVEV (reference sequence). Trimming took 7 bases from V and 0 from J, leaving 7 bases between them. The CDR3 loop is CASTGLAKNIQYF. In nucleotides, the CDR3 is TGTGCCAGCACCGGACTAGCCAAAAACATTCAGTACTTC.

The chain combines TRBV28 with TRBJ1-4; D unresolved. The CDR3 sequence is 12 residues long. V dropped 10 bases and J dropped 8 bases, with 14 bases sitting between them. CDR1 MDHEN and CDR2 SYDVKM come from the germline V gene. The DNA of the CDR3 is TGTGCCATCAAGGAGGGTGACGAAAAACTGTTTTTT. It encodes CAIKEGDEKLFF.

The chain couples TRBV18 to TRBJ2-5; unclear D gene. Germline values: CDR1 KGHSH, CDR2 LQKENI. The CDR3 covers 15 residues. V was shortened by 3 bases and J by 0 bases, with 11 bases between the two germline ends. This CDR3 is CASSPISADQETQYF. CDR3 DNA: TGTGCCAGCTCACCGATCTCGGCGGACCAAGAGACCCAGTACTTC. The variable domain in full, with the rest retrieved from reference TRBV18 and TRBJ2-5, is NAGVMQNPRHLVRRRGQEARLRCSPMKGHSHVYWYRQLPEEGLKFMVYLQKENIIDESGMPKERFSAEFPKEGPSILRIQQVVRGDSAAYFCASSPISADQETQYFGPGTRLLVL.

Here the CDR3 DNA reads TGTGCCAGCAGTTTCTACCGGGAGGACGGCTACACCTTC. This translates into CASSFYREDGYTF. The rearrangement links TRBV27 to TRBJ1-2; the D is unclear. Trimming took off 3 bases at V and 8 bases at J, with 13 bases between the two ends. Germline V lookup: CDR1 MNHEY, CDR2 SMNVEV (reference sequence). This CDR3 contains 13 residues.

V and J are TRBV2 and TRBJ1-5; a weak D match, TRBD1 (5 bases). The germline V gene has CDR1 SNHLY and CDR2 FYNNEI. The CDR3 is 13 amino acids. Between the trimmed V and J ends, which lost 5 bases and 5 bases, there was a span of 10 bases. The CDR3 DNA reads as TGTGCCAGCAGTTATCAGGGTTATCAGCCCCAGCATTTT. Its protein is CASSYQGYQPQHF.

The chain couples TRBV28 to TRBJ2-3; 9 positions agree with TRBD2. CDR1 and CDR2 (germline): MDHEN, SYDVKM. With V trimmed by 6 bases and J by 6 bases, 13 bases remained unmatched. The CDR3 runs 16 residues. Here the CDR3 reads CASSSVSGSSTDTQYF. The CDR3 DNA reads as TGTGCCAGCAGCTCTGTTAGCGGGAGTTCTACGGATACGCAGTATTTT.

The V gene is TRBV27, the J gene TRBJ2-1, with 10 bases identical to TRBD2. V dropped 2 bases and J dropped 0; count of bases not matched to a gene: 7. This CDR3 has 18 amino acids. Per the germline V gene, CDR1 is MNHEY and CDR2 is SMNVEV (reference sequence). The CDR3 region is CASSLPRTSGSSYNEQFF. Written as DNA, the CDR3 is TGTGCCAGCAGTTTACCCAGGACTAGCGGCAGCTCCTACAATGAGCAGTTCTTC.